These T cell receptor beta chains were read from a single sample in a study of T cell responses to AZD1222 COVID-19 vaccine. Libraries were prepared by immunoSEQ multiplex PCR; TCRdb keeps only in-frame clonotypes and omits some of them. Of about 140,000 clones listed, 85% to 95% were seen once; the top ten hold more than 8%. The input for sequencing was peripheral blood, taken on day 0 of AZD1222 vaccination. The receptors come from an adult in good health. CDR3s leave out the opening cysteine and the closing phenylalanine or tryptophan. Fields, in order: J gene, CDR3 length, clone size, V gene, CDR3 protein. Not all rows give a size; the values are once, few, many and, for expanded clones, a class.

J: TRBJ2-2; length: 15; size: once; V: TRBV5-5; CDR3: ASSLWAGDTNTGELF
J: TRBJ2-5; length: 14; size: -; V: TRBV25-1; CDR3: ASSEYSGGAMGTQY
J: TRBJ2-1; length: 13; size: -; V: TRBV19; CDR3: ASSASSWGYNEQF
J: TRBJ2-1; length: 13; size: -; V: TRBV19; CDR3: ASSLGGPDYNEQF
J: TRBJ2-1; length: 13; size: -; V: TRBV15; CDR3: ATSPPQVTYNEQF
J: TRBJ1-6; length: 17; size: -; V: TRBV4-2; CDR3: ASSGEGQSNSHFYSPLH
J: TRBJ2-1; length: 14; size: -; V: TRBV4-1; CDR3: ASSQVDLLTYNEQF
J: TRBJ1-6; length: 13; size: few; V: TRBV6-1; CDR3: ASSDADRGASPLH
J: TRBJ2-1; length: 11; size: -; V: TRBV9; CDR3: ASSVMSHNEQF
J: TRBJ1-2; length: 12; size: -; V: TRBV7-9; CDR3: ASSSLTVNYGYT
J: TRBJ2-7; length: 14; size: -; V: TRBV7-9; CDR3: ASSFQVGQGLYEQY
J: TRBJ2-1; length: 13; size: once; V: TRBV5-5; CDR3: ASSLDGGTYNEQF
J: TRBJ2-6; length: 11; size: -; V: TRBV7-2; CDR3: ASTVAGANVLT
J: TRBJ1-6; length: 13; size: -; V: TRBV5-1; CDR3: ASSLGQLINSPLH
J: TRBJ2-3; length: 13; size: -; V: TRBV7-3; CDR3: ASSHVTGGWDTQY
J: TRBJ2-2; length: 16; size: -; V: TRBV5-8; CDR3: ASSLVLRSQGDTGELF
J: TRBJ2-4; length: 12; size: -; V: TRBV9; CDR3: ASSERGEENIQY
J: TRBJ1-2; length: 12; size: -; V: TRBV5-1; CDR3: ASSLALGDGGYT
J: TRBJ2-7; length: 13; size: -; V: TRBV4-2; CDR3: ASSQDESTNYEQY
J: TRBJ1-6; length: 13; size: -; V: TRBV30; CDR3: AHGQGPVWVSPLH
J: TRBJ1-5; length: 13; size: -; V: TRBV19; CDR3: ASSIGQAFNQPQH
J: TRBJ1-4; length: 18; size: -; V: TRBV5-4; CDR3: ASSDKAGTGPFATNEKLF
J: TRBJ1-5; length: 11; size: -; V: TRBV12-3/TRBV12-4; CDR3: ASRREANQPQH
J: TRBJ1-2; length: 9; size: -; V: TRBV5-6; CDR3: ASSLAGGYT
J: TRBJ1-1; length: 13; size: -; V: TRBV28; CDR3: ASSLDRGLGTEAF
J: TRBJ1-4; length: 14; size: -; V: TRBV4-1; CDR3: ASSQERGRTYEKLF
J: TRBJ1-2; length: 12; size: once; V: TRBV5-6; CDR3: ASSPSGQSYGYT
J: TRBJ2-2; length: 12; size: -; V: TRBV7-8; CDR3: ASSLVRRTGELF
J: TRBJ2-5; length: 12; size: -; V: TRBV9; CDR3: ASSSRTGQETQY
J: TRBJ1-5; length: 11; size: -; V: TRBV6-5; CDR3: ASSWDRYQPQH
J: TRBJ2-1; length: 13; size: -; V: TRBV7-9; CDR3: ASSPLRGRNNEQF
J: TRBJ1-2; length: 11; size: -; V: TRBV27; CDR3: ASSLRGFHGYT
J: TRBJ1-5; length: 11; size: once; V: TRBV27; CDR3: ASSLGQNQPQH
J: TRBJ2-3; length: 10; size: -; V: TRBV4-1; CDR3: ASSQEADTQY
J: TRBJ2-2; length: 12; size: -; V: TRBV10-3; CDR3: AISGAGLTGELF
J: TRBJ1-4; length: 14; size: -; V: TRBV14; CDR3: ASSQDWAATNEKLF
J: TRBJ1-5; length: 12; size: -; V: TRBV19; CDR3: ASKPLAGFQPQH
J: TRBJ2-7; length: 11; size: -; V: TRBV7-9; CDR3: ASSAGTSAEQY
J: TRBJ1-3; length: 15; size: -; V: TRBV7-6; CDR3: ASSLNTGGVSGNTIY
J: TRBJ2-1; length: 12; size: -; V: TRBV9; CDR3: ASTGGRDYNEQF